The 22 T cell receptor beta chains listed next were all sequenced from one sample in a study of shared clonotypes between healthy human individuals (dated by TCRdb to the early 2020s). The method behind the library was the immunoSEQ multiplex PCR assay. TCRdb carries this immuneACCESS record with in-frame sequences only. Its versions omit some clonotypes, under half of them owing to an unresolved V gene in the studies checked, with the rest unexplained. This sample lists over 2 million clones; roughly 96% were detected once. The ten top clones hold about 0.13% of the sample. The sample was naive CD4+ T cells sorted from blood. What the cell subset or site label conveys for this sample: CD45RA+ positively selected. Receptors originate from a man younger than 35 in good health.

This chain connects TRBV5-1 to TRBJ1-6; a weak D match, TRBD1 (6 bases). The CDR3 is 13 residues long. Germline assignment: CDR1 SGHRS and CDR2 YFSETQ. V was pared by 6 bases and J by 9 bases, with 13 bases between. CDR3 region: CASTTGRASPLHF. CDR3 sequence (DNA): TGCGCCAGCACCACAGGGCGGGCTTCACCCCTCCACTTT.

The V gene is TRBV5-4, the J gene TRBJ1-3; 7 bases are a match to TRBD1. With 0 bases clipped from V and 0 bases from J, the junction kept 6 bases outside the gene matches. Germline-derived CDR1 and CDR2 are SGHNT and YYREEE (reference sequence). The CDR3 is made up of 17 amino acids. CDR3 sequence: CASSLGVGQTSGNTIYF. The CDR3 coding sequence is TGTGCCAGCAGCTTGGGGGTGGGACAGACCTCTGGAAACACCATATATTTT. Looking up the rest from reference TRBV5-4 and TRBJ1-3 gives the full variable domain: ETGVTQSPTHLIKTRGQQVTLRCSSQSGHNTVSWYQQALGQGPQFIFQYYREEENGRGNFPPRFSGLQFPNYSSELNVNALELDDSALYLCASSLGVGQTSGNTIYFGEGSWLTVV.

J is TRBJ2-3 and V is TRBV7-8; 8 bases fit TRBD2. Trimming took 5 bases from V and 1 from J; bases not matched to a gene: 11. This CDR3 region has 17 residues. Germline assignment: CDR1 SGHVS and CDR2 FQNEAQ. In DNA form, the CDR3 reads TGTGCCAGCAGCCCCCCCCCGGGGCGGGAGGGCACAGATACGCAGTATTTT. Its protein product is CASSPPPGREGTDTQYF.

The chain employs TRBV6-6 and TRBJ2-1; 8 nucleotides align to TRBD2. Germline loops: CDR1 MNHNY, CDR2 SVGAGI (reference sequence). The CDR3 is made up of 15 amino acids. V was pared by 4 bases and J by 4 bases, with 6 bases of the junction left unmatched. The CDR3 reads CASSFLAGFYNEQFF. In DNA form, the CDR3 reads TGTGCCAGCAGTTTCCTAGCGGGCTTTTACAATGAGCAGTTCTTC.

Turning to this clone: Other DNA sequences in this specimen translate into the identical CDR3. The chain couples TRBV4-1 to TRBJ2-7; 11 bases map to TRBD2. After removal of 1 base from V and 0 bases from J, the junction contained 5 bases not matched to a gene. The CDR3 spans 17 residues. CDR1 is MGHRA, CDR2 YSYEKL, per germline. Here the CDR3 DNA reads TGCGCCAGCAGCCAAGGCGGGACTAGCGGAGCCTCCTACGAGCAGTACTTC. It is translated as CASSQGGTSGASYEQYF.

J is TRBJ2-5 and V is TRBV5-5; the D is unclear. Germline V gene data show CDR1 as SGHKS and CDR2 as YYEKEE (reference sequence). This CDR3 comprises 12 residues. V lost 2 bases and J 5 bases, leaving 7 bases between the germline ends. The CDR3 DNA reads TGTGCCAGCAGCTTATCAGCGGAGACCCAGTACTTC. This gives the protein CASSLSAETQYF.

CDR3 amino acids: CASSYGPLNTEAFF. The DNA for the CDR3 is TGTGCCAGCAGTTACGGCCCTTTGAACACTGAAGCTTTCTTT. The chain employs TRBV6-6 and TRBJ1-1; no clear D gene. This CDR3 has 14 residues. The germline gives CDR1 MNHNY, CDR2 SVGAGI (reference sequence). Trimming took 2 bases from V and 0 from J, leaving 7 bases between them.

A note on this clone: Distinct nucleotide sequences in the sample also encode this CDR3. The chain has TRBV6-1 and TRBJ1-5; tentatively, D is TRBD1 (5 bases). CDR3 length equals 16 residues. Germline-derived CDR1 and CDR2 are MNHNS and SASEGT. V dropped 3 bases and J dropped 0 bases, with 12 bases sitting between them. The CDR3 reads CASSEGGGYSNQPQHF. DNA of the CDR3: TGTGCCAGCAGTGAGGGTGGGGGTTATAGCAATCAGCCCCAGCATTTT.

This clone was seen ten or more times. The CDR3 bases are TGTGCCAGCAGCGCCACTAGCGGAGTCACAGATACGCAGTATTTT. It translates to CASSATSGVTDTQYF. V and J are TRBV9 and TRBJ2-3; 8 bases agree with TRBD2. Germline CDR1 and CDR2: SGDLS and YYNGEE. The CDR3 is 15 residues long. V trimming: 3 bases; J trimming: 2 bases; junction bases outside the gene matches: 5.

The J gene is TRBJ2-1, the V gene TRBV29-1, with D perhaps matching TRBD2 (6 bases). The CDR3 covers 11 residues. The V end lost 4 bases, the J end lost 7 bases, and 8 bases lay between the germline ends. Germline V lookup: CDR1 SQVTM, CDR2 ANQGSEA. CDR3 sequence: CSVGEENEQFF. The CDR3 nucleotides read TGCAGCGTTGGGGAGGAGAATGAGCAGTTCTTC.

This clone has only one observation. This chain connects TRBV9 to TRBJ1-2, with 10 positions matching TRBD1. Germline V gene data show CDR1 as SGDLS and CDR2 as YYNGEE. The J segment lost 7 bases and the V segment lost 4 bases, leaving 10 bases of the junction unmatched. This CDR3 region has 15 residues. The CDR3 loop is CASSRTGTGVVGYTF. CDR3 nucleotides: TGTGCCAGCAGCCGGACCGGGACAGGGGTTGTTGGCTACACCTTC.

The V gene is TRBV7-2, the J gene TRBJ2-3; 7 bases are shared with TRBD1. J gave up 5 bases and V 5 bases, and 13 bases lay outside the gene matches. Looked up from germline, CDR1 is SGHTA and CDR2 is FQGNSA. The CDR3 runs 16 residues. The chain's CDR3 is CASSLSIGQVRDTQYF. In DNA form, the CDR3 reads TGTGCCAGCAGCCTTTCTATAGGACAGGTCCGAGATACGCAGTATTTT.

To note about this clone: A much larger clone lies a single base off, so this may be a read error. V is TRBV9 and J is TRBJ1-2; 7 nucleotides align to TRBD1. The CDR3 has 13 residues. The germline CDR1 and CDR2 sequences are SGDLS and YYNGEE. The junction had 2 bases not matched to a gene; V was cut back by 4 bases and J by 2 bases. CDR3 DNA: TGTGCCAGCAGCTCGACAGGGAACTATGGCTACACCTTC. Its protein is CASSSTGNYGYTF.

The chain uses TRBV5-1 and TRBJ1-6, with 10 bases fitting TRBD1. The V gene end was trimmed by 4 bases and the J gene end by 15 bases; junction bases not matched to a gene: 16. Germline V gene lookup returns CDR1 SGHRS and CDR2 YFSETQ. CDR3 size: 16 residues. The CDR3 region is CASSKSTGTGVPHLHF. The CDR3 bases are TGCGCCAGCAGCAAATCGACCGGGACAGGGGTCCCTCACCTCCACTTT.

The chain has TRBV30 and TRBJ2-2, with 7 bases aligning to TRBD1. Germline V CDR1 and CDR2: GTSNPN, SVGIG (reference sequence). The length of the CDR3 is 13 residues. V dropped 3 bases and J dropped 5; count of bases not matched to a gene: 3. The CDR3 sequence: CAWRSGGTGELFF. As DNA, the CDR3 is TGTGCCTGGAGATCAGGGGGTACCGGGGAGCTGTTTTTT.

This chain connects TRBV19 to TRBJ2-1; D gene uncertain. The germline V gene encodes CDR1 LNHDA and CDR2 SQIVND (reference sequence). The CDR3 covers 13 residues. V gave up 4 bases and J gave up 8 bases, with 12 bases separating them. CDR3 residues: CASSSEVGYEQFF. DNA of the CDR3: TGTGCCAGTAGTAGCGAGGTTGGGTATGAGCAGTTCTTC.

The chain couples TRBV19 to TRBJ1-5; TRBD1 matches 7 bases. The CDR3 is made up of 15 amino acids. V lost 8 bases and J lost 2; bases outside the gene matches: 9. Germline V CDR1 and CDR2: LNHDA, SQIVND (reference sequence). CDR3 DNA: TGTGCCAGTCGAAGGGGGCAGTTTGGCAATCAGCCCCAGCATTTT. Its protein product is CASRRGQFGNQPQHF.

The chain recombines TRBV10-2 with TRBJ2-2, with D hard to call. The germline gives CDR1 WSHSY, CDR2 SAAADI. The CDR3 length is 14 residues. V was trimmed by 4 bases and J by 5 bases, leaving 11 bases between them. CDR3 nucleotide sequence: TGCGCCAGCAGTGCCTTTTTGGGAACCGGGGAGCTGTTTTTT. This gives the protein CASSAFLGTGELFF.

The rearrangement uses TRBV28 and TRBJ1-2; 7 bases fit TRBD1. Germline V gene sequence: CDR1 MDHEN, CDR2 SYDVKM. The CDR3 consists of 18 residues. Trimming cost V 5 bases and J 0 bases; bases outside gene matches: 15. CDR3 coding DNA: TGTGCCAGCAGTCCAGCGGCCTTACAGGGGCCAGCTAACTATGGCTACACCTTC. It translates to CASSPAALQGPANYGYTF.

The genes are TRBV29-1 and TRBJ2-1; the match to TRBD2 covers 11 bases. Germline CDR1 reads SQVTM; CDR2 reads ANQGSEA. V was clipped by 6 bases and J by 4 bases; unmatched bases: 8. The CDR3 totals 15 residues. The CDR3 bases are TGCAGCGTAGGCACAGGGACTAGCGGATACAATGAGCAGTTCTTC. Translated: CSVGTGTSGYNEQFF.

J is TRBJ2-3 and V is TRBV5-1; TRBD2 is a possible D gene (5 bases). V lost 1 base, J lost 4 bases, and 13 bases lay in between. This CDR3 is built from 15 residues. In germline, CDR1 is SGHRS, CDR2 YFSETQ. Here the CDR3 reads CASSLSLARADTQYF. For the CDR3, the DNA is TGCGCCAGCAGCTTGAGCCTAGCTCGGGCAGATACGCAGTATTTT.

The chain is built from TRBV29-1 and TRBJ2-3; D possibly uses TRBD1 or TRBD2 (6 bases each). The CDR3 is 14 amino acids. V lost 0 bases to trimming and J lost 5 bases, with 12 bases between them. Germline V lookup: CDR1 SQVTM, CDR2 ANQGSEA. CDR3 amino acids: CSVEESGGGDTQYF. The CDR3 DNA reads TGCAGCGTTGAAGAGTCCGGGGGCGGAGATACGCAGTATTTT.